This TCR beta chain was sequenced for a study of shared clonotypes between healthy human individuals. General observations from the study: Expectations were that clonotype sharing among donors would be affected by sequencing depth.

This CDR3 contains 15 residues. Germline loops: CDR1 SGHNT, CDR2 YYREEE (reference sequence). V was pared by 3 bases and J by 7 bases, with 16 bases between. CD45RO-negative, CCR7-positively selected cells formed the naive CD8 fraction, excluding terminally differentiated effector memory CD45RA+ cells. A deep-level run was used for the assay. Data came from immunoSEQ multiplex PCR; TCRdb stores just in-frame clones and leaves some out. Among approximately 1.9 million clones listed, 93% were seen once. With respect to this clone: The antigen remains unidentified.

The specimen was naive CD8+ T cells from PBMCs. The chain employs TRBV5-4 and TRBJ2-2; perhaps TRBD1 as D (6 bases). The TCR comes from a man between 18 and 35 years old in good health. Some clones in this sample may be carry-over from other donors' samples. The CDR3 nucleotides read TGTGCCAGCAGCTCCCTGGGACAATGGGACGGGGAGCTGTTTTTT. Translation: CASSSLGQWDGELFF.